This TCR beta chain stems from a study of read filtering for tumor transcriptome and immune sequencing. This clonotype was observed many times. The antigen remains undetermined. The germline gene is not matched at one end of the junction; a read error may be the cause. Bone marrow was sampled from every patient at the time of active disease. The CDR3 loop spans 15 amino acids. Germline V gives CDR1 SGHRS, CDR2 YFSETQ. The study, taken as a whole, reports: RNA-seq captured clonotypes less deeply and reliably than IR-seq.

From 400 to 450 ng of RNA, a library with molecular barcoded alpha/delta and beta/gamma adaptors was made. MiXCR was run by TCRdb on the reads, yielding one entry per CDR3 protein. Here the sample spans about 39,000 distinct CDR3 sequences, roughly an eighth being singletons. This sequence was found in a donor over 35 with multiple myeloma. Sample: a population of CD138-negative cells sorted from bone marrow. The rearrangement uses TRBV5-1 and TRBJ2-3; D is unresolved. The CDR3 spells CASSLDPSLTETQYF. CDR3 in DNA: TGCGCCAGCAGCTTGGACCCTTCCCTCACAGAAACGCAGTATTTT.